Each of the 2 T cell receptor beta chains below was sequenced from the same sample in a study of cytomegalovirus exposure and HLA in healthy donors. The PCR had 60 Vbeta and 13 Jbeta primers. Libraries were prepared by immunoSEQ multiplex PCR; TCRdb keeps only in-frame clonotypes and omits some of them. The sample contains about 110,000 clones, 77% of which appear only once. The sequenced sample was PBMCs. Receptor source: a male donor in good health and CMV-seronegative.

The V call is TRBV5-4, the J call TRBJ2-5, with TRBD1 identical over 7 bases. Germline assignment: CDR1 SGHNT and CDR2 YYREEE (reference sequence). This CDR3 is 14 amino acids long. V gave up 7 bases and J gave up 4 bases; unmatched junction bases: 10. The CDR3: CASGSMTGLETQYF. In DNA form, the CDR3 reads TGTGCCAGCGGTTCTATGACAGGGTTAGAGACCCAGTACTTC.

The chain has TRBV9 and TRBJ2-6, with a tentative D call TRBD2 (5 bases). Germline V gives CDR1 SGDLS, CDR2 YYNGEE. The CDR3 is 17 amino acids. Deletions cut 5 bases from V and 0 bases from J, with 15 bases between. In nucleotides, the CDR3 is TGTGCCAGCAGTGCCACGATCAGCGGCTCTGGGGCCAACGTCCTGACTTTC. Protein sequence: CASSATISGSGANVLTF. Combining the CDR3 with reference TRBV9 and TRBJ2-6 gives the whole variable domain DSGVTQTPKHLITATGQRVTLRCSPRSGDLSVYWYQQSLDQGLQFLIQYYNGEERAKGNILERFSAQQFPDLHSELNLSSLELGDSALYFCASSATISGSGANVLTFGAGSRLTVL.